In this sample, the clone carrying this T cell receptor beta chain turned up a few times. As to time point: sample taken at primary tumor resection. TCRs were sequenced from unsorted whole RNA of tumor, nontumor lung or PBMC. The data were obtained in a study of spatial heterogeneity in lung cancer. TCRdb re-called the 5' RACE reads through MiXCR, storing one row per CDR3 protein. This sample has about 48,000 distinct CDR3 sequences, with less than 6% found just once. V lost 6 bases and J lost 0; bases outside the gene matches: 4. Per the germline V gene, CDR1 is MNHNY and CDR2 is SVGAGI (reference sequence). The CDR3 consists of 14 residues.

The rearrangement links TRBV6-6 to TRBJ2-7, with 8 bases matching TRBD2. Sequenced material: PBMCs, taken at surgery. This clonotype originated in a male donor with early-stage non-small cell lung cancer. CDR3 protein: CASRSTSVSYEQYF. CDR3 nucleotides: TGTGCCAGCAGATCGACTAGCGTCTCCTACGAGCAGTACTTC.